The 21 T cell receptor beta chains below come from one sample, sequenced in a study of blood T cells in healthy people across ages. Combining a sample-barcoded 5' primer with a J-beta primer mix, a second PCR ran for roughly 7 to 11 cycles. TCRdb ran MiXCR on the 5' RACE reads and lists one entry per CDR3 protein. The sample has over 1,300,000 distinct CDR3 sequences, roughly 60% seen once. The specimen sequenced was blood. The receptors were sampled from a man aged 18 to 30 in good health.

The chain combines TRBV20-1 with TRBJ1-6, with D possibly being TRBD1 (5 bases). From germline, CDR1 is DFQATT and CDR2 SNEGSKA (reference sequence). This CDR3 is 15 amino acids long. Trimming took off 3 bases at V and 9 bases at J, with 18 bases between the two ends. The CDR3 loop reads CSASPMGRDGSPLHF. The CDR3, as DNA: TGCAGTGCTAGCCCGATGGGCAGGGATGGTTCACCCCTCCACTTT.

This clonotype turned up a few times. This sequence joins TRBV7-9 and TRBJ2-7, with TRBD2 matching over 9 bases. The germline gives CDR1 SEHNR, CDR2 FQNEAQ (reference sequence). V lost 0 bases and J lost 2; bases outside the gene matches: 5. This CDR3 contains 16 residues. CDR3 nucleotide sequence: TGTGCCAGCAGCTTAGCTTTGCTAGCGGGACCCTACGAGCAGTACTTC. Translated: CASSLALLAGPYEQYF.

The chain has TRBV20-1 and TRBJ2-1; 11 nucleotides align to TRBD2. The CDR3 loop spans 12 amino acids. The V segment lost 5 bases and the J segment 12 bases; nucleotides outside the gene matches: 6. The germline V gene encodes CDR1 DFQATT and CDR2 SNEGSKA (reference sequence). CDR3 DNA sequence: TGCAGTGCTGCGCGACTAGCGGGGAGGCAGTTCTTC. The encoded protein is CSAARLAGRQFF.

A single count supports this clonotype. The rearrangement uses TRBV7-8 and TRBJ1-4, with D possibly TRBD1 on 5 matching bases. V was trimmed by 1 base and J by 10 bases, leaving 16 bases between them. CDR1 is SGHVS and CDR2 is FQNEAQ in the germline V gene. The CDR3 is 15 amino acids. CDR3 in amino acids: CASSLEGLRLRKLFF. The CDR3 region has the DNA TGTGCCAGCAGCTTAGAGGGACTCCGGTTGAGAAAACTGTTTTTT.

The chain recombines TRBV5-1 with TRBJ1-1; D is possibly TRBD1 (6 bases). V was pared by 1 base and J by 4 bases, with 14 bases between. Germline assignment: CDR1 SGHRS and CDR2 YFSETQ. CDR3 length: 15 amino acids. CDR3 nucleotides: TGCGCCAGCAGCTTGTCAGGGGTGGAAGGCACTGAAGCTTTCTTT. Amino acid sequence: CASSLSGVEGTEAFF.

CDR3: CASSQVGGSNTEAFF. In nucleotides, the CDR3 is TGTGCCAGCAGCCAAGTAGGGGGCTCGAACACTGAAGCTTTCTTT. The chain has TRBV3-1 and TRBJ1-1; 7 bases match TRBD1. Per the germline V gene, CDR1 is LGHDT and CDR2 is YNNKEL (reference sequence). This CDR3 spans 15 amino acids. After removal of 1 base from V and 1 base from J, the junction contained 3 bases not matched to a gene. The full variable domain, its missing parts supplied by reference TRBV3-1 and TRBJ1-1, is DTAVSQTPKYLVTQMGNDKSIKCEQNLGHDTMYWYKQDSKKFLKIMFSYNNKELIINETVPNRFSPKSPDKAHLNLHINSLELGDSAVYFCASSQVGGSNTEAFFGQGTRLTVV.

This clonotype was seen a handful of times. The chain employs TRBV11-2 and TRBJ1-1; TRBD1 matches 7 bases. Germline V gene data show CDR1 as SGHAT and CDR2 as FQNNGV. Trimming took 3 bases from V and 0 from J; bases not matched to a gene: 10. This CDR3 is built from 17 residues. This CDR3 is CASSFTGVGKMNTEAFF. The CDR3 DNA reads TGTGCCAGCAGCTTTACAGGGGTTGGGAAAATGAACACTGAAGCTTTCTTT.

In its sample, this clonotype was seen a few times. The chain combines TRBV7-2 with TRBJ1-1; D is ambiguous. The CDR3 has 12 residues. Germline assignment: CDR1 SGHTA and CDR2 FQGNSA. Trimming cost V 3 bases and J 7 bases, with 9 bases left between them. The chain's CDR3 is CASSFTDNEAFF. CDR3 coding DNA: TGTGCCAGCAGCTTTACCGACAATGAAGCTTTCTTT. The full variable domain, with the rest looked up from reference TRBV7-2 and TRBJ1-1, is GAGVSQSPSNKVTEKGKDVELRCDPISGHTALYWYRQSLGQGLEFLIYFQGNSAPDKSGLPSDRFSAERTGGSVSTLTIQRTQQEDSAVYLCASSFTDNEAFFGQGTRLTVV.

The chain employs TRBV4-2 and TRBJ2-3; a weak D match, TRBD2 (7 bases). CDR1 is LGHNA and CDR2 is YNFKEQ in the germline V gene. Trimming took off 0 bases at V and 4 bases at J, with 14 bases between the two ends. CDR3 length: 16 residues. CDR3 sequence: CASSQDLRGGADTQYF. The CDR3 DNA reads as TGTGCCAGCAGCCAAGATCTTCGAGGGGGGGCAGATACGCAGTATTTT.

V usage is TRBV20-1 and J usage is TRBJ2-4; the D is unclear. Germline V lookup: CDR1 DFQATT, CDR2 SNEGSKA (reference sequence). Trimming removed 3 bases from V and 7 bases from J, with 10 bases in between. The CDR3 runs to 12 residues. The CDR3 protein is CSARGPGNIQYF. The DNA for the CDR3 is TGCAGTGCTAGGGGTCCTGGGAACATTCAGTACTTC.

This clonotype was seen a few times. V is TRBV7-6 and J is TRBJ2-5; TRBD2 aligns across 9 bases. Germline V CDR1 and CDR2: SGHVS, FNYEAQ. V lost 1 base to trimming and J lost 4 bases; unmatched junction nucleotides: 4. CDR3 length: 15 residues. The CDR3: CASSLVLAGIETQYF. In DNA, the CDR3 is TGTGCCAGCAGCTTAGTACTAGCGGGCATAGAGACCCAGTACTTC.

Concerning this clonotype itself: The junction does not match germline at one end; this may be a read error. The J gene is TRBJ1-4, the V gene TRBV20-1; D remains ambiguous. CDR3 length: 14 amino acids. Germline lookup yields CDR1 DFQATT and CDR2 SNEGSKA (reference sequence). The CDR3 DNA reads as TGCAGTGCTAGGAGTCACAATGCTAATGAAGAACTGTTTTTT. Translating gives CSARSHNANEELFF.

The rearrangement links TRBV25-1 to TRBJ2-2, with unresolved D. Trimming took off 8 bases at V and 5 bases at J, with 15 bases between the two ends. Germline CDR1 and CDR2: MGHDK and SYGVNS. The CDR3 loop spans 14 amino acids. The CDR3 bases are TGTGCCAGCTATGGCGCAGGCCGGACCGGGGAGCTGTTTTTT. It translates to CASYGAGRTGELFF.

The CDR3 sequence is CASSYPNPRDDSNQPQHF. DNA for the CDR3: TGTGCCAGCAGTTACCCGAACCCCAGGGACGATAGCAATCAGCCCCAGCATTTT. The chain couples TRBV6-2 or TRBV6-3 to TRBJ1-5, with D perhaps matching TRBD1 (5 bases). The germline gives CDR1 MNHEY, CDR2 SVGEGT. V lost 2 bases to trimming and J lost 0 bases, with 17 bases between them. The CDR3 runs 18 residues.

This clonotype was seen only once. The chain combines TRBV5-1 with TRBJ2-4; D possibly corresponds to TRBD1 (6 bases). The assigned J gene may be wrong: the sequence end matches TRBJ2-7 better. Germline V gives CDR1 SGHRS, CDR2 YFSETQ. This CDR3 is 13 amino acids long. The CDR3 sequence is CASSSGHRHEQYF. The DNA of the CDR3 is TGCGCCAGCAGCTCGGGACACCGCCACGAGCAGTACTTC.

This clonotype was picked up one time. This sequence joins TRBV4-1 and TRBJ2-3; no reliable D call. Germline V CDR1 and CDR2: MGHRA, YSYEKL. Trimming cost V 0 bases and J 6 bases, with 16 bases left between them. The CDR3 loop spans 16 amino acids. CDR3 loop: CASSQEGPSLEDTQYF. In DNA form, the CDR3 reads TGCGCCAGCAGCCAAGAAGGGCCCTCCTTAGAGGATACGCAGTATTTT.

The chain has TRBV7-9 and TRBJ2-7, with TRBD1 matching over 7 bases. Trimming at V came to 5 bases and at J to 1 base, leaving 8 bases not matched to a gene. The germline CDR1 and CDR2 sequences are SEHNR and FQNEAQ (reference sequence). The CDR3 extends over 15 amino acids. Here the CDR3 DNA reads TGTGCCAGCAGCGGCCTACAGGGGTTTTCCTACGAGCAGTACTTC. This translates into CASSGLQGFSYEQYF.

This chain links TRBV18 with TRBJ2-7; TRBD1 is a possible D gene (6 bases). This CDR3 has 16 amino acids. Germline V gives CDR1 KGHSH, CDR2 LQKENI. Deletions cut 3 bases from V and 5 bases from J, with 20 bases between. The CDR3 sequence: CASSPLHGTSSHEQYF. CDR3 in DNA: TGTGCCAGCTCACCTTTGCACGGGACAAGTAGCCACGAGCAGTACTTC. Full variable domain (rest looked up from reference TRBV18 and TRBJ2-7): NAGVMQNPRHLVRRRGQEARLRCSPMKGHSHVYWYRQLPEEGLKFMVYLQKENIIDESGMPKERFSAEFPKEGPSILRIQQVVRGDSAAYFCASSPLHGTSSHEQYFGPGTRLTVT.

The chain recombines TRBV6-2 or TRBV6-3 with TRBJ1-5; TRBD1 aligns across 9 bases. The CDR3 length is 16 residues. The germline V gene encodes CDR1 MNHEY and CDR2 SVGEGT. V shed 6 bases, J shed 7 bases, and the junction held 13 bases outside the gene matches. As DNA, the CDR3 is TGTGCCAGCAGCCTACCCCCGGGACAGGGAGGCCAGCCCCAGCATTTT. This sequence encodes CASSLPPGQGGQPQHF.

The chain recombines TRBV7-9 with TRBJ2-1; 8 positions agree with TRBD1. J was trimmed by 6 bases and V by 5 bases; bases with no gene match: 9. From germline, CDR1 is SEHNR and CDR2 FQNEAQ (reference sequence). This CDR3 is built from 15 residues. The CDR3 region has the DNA TGTGCCAGCAGCGCCCGGGACAGGTACACCAATGAGCAGTTCTTC. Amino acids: CASSARDRYTNEQFF.

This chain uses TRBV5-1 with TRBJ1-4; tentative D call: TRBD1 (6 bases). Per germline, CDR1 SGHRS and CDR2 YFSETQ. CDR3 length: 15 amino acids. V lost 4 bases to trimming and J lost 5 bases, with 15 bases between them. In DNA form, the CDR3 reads TGCGCCAGCAGCGTTACAGGGTCTCCGAATGAAAAACTGTTTTTT. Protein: CASSVTGSPNEKLFF.